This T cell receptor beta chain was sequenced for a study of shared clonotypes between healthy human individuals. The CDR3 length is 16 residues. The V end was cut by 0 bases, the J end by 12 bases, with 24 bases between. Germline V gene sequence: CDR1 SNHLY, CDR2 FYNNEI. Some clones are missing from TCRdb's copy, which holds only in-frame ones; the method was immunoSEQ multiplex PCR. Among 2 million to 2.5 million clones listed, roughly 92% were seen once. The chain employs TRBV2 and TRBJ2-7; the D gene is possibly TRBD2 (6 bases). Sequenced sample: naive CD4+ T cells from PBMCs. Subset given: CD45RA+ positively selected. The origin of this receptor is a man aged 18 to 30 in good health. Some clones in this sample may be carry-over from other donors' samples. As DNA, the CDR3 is TGTGCCAGCAGTGAAGCGCTTTCCGGGGGATCCCCTCGAAGGTACTTC. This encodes CASSEALSGGSPRRYF. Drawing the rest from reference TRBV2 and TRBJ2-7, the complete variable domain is EPEVTQTPSHQVTQMGQEVILRCVPISNHLYFYWYRQILGQKVEFLVSFYNNEISEKSEIFDDQFSVERPDGSNFTLKIRSTKLEDSAMYFCASSEALSGGSPRRYFGPGTRLTVT.